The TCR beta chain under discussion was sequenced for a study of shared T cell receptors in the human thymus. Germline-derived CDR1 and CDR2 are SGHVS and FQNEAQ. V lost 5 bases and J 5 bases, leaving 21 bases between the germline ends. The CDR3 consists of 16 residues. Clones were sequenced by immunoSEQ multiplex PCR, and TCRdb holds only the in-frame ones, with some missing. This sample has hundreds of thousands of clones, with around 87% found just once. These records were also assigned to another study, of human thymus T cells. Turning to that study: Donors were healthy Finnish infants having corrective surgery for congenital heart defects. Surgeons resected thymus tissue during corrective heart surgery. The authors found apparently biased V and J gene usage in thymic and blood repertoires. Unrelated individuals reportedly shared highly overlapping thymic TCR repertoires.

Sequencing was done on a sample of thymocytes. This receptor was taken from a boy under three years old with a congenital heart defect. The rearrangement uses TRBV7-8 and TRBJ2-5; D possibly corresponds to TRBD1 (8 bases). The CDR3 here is CASSLDRGRRGETQYF. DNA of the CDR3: TGTGCCAGCAGCCTCGACAGGGGTCGGCGGGGGGAGACCCAGTACTTC.